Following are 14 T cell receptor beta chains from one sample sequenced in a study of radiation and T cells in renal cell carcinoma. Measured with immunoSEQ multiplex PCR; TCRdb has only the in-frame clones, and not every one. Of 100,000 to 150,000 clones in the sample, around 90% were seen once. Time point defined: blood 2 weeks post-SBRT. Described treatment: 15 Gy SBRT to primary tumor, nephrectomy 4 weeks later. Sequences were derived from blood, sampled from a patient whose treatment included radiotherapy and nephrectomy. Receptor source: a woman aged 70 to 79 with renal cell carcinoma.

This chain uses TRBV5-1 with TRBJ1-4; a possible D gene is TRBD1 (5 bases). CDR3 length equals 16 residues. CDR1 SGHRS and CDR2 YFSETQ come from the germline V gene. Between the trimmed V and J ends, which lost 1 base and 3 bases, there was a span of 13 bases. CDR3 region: CASSLQAGSANEKLFF. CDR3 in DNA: TGCGCCAGCAGCTTGCAGGCAGGGTCGGCTAATGAAAAACTGTTTTTT. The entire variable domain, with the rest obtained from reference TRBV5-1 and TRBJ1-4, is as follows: KAGVTQTPRYLIKTRGQQVTLSCSPISGHRSVSWYQQTPGQGLQFLFEYFSETQRNKGNFPGRFSGRQFSNSRSEMNVSTLELGDSALYLCASSLQAGSANEKLFFGSGTQLSVL.

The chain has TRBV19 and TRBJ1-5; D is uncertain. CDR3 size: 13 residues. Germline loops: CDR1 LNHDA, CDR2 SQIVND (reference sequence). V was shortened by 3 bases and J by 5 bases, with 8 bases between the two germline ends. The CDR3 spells CASSMTLHQPQHF. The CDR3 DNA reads TGTGCCAGTAGTATGACACTGCATCAGCCCCAGCATTTT.

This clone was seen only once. CDR3 in amino acids: CAISERLAGAEQYF. As DNA, the CDR3 is TGTGCCATCAGTGAACGGCTAGCGGGGGCCGAGCAGTACTTC. The chain employs TRBV10-3 and TRBJ2-7, with 10 nucleotides matching TRBD2. Per germline, CDR1 ENHRY and CDR2 SYGVKD. With 3 bases clipped from V and 6 bases from J, the junction kept 5 bases outside the gene matches. The CDR3 spans 14 residues.

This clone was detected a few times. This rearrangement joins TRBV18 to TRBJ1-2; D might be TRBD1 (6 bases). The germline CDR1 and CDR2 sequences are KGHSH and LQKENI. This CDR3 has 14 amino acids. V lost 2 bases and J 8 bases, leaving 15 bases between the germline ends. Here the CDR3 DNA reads TGTGCCAGCTCACCAAAGGCCGTTGGGGGCGGCTACACCTTC. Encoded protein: CASSPKAVGGGYTF. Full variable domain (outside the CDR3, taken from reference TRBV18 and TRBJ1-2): NAGVMQNPRHLVRRRGQEARLRCSPMKGHSHVYWYRQLPEEGLKFMVYLQKENIIDESGMPKERFSAEFPKEGPSILRIQQVVRGDSAAYFCASSPKAVGGGYTFGSGTRLTVV.

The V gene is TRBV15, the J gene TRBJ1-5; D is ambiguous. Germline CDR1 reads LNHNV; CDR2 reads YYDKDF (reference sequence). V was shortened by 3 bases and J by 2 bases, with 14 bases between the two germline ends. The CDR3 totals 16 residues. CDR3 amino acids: CATSSEGLGGNQPQHF. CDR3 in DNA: TGTGCCACCAGCAGTGAAGGACTCGGGGGCAATCAGCCCCAGCATTTT. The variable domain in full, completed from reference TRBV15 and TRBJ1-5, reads DAMVIQNPRYQVTQFGKPVTLSCSQTLNHNVMYWYQQKSSQAPKLLFHYYDKDFNNEADTPDNFQSRRPNTSFCFLDIRSPGLGDTAMYLCATSSEGLGGNQPQHFGDGTRLSIL.

The CDR3 loop is CASSPTRTRTNTGELFF. CDR3 DNA sequence: TGTGCCAGCAGCCCAACCCGGACTAGGACGAACACCGGGGAGCTGTTTTTT. V is TRBV7-9 and J is TRBJ2-2; 7 bases are a match to TRBD2. In germline, CDR1 is SEHNR, CDR2 FQNEAQ (reference sequence). There are 17 residues in the CDR3. Losses at the gene ends were 5 bases for V and 0 bases for J; bases not matched to a gene: 9. Complete variable domain (other parts from reference TRBV7-9 and TRBJ2-2): DTGVSQNPRHKITKRGQNVTFRCDPISEHNRLYWYRQTLGQGPEFLTYFQNEAQLEKSRLLSDRFSAERPKGSFSTLEIQRTEQGDSAMYLCASSPTRTRTNTGELFFGEGSRLTVL.

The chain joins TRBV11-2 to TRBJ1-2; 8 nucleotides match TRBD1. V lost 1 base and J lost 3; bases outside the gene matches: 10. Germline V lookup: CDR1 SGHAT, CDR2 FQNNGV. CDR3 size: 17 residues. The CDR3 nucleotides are TGTGCCAGCAGCTTAGGGACAGGGAAGGGGTCCGACTATGGCTACACCTTC. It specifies CASSLGTGKGSDYGYTF.

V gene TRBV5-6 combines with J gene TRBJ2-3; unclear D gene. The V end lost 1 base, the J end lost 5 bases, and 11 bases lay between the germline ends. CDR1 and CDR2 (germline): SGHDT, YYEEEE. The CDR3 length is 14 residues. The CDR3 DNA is TGTGCCAGCAGCTTGACCATGGGTGGAGATACGCAGTATTTT. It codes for CASSLTMGGDTQYF.

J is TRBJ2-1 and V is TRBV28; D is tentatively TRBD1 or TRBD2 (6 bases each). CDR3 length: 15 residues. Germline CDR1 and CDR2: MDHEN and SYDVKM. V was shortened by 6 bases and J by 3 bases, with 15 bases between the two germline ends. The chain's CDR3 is CASRPRGVGYNEQFF. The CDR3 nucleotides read TGTGCCAGCAGGCCAAGGGGGGTCGGCTACAATGAGCAGTTCTTC.

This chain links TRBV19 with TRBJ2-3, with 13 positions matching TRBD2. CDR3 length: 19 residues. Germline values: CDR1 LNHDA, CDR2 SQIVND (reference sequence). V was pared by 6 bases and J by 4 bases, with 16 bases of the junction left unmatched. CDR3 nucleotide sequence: TGTGCCAGTAGCAAGACTAGCGGGGGGCCCTATGGAACACCAGATACGCAGTATTTT. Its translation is CASSKTSGGPYGTPDTQYF.

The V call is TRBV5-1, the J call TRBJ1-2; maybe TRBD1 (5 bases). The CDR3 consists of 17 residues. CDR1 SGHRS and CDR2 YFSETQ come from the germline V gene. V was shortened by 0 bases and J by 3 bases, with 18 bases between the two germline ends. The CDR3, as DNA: TGCGCCAGCAGCTTGGGCACCGGGACGGCTGGGTACTATGGCTACACCTTC. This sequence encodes CASSLGTGTAGYYGYTF.

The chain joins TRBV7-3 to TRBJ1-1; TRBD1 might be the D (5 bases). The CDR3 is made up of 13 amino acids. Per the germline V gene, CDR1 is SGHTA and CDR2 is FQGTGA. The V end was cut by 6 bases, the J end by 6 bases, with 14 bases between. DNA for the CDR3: TGTGCCAGCAGTCCTACGACGGGGCCTGAAGCTTTCTTT. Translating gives CASSPTTGPEAFF.

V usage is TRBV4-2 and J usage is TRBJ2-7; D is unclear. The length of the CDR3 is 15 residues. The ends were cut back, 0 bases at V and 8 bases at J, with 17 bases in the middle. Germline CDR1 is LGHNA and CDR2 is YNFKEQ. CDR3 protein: CASSQEDQETSKQYF. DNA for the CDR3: TGTGCCAGCAGCCAAGAGGACCAGGAAACAAGTAAGCAGTACTTC.

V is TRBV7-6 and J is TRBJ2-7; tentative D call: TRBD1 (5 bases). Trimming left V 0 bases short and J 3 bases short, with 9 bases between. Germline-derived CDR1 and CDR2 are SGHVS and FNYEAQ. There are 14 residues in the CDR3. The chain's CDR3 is CASSLAPGIYEQYF. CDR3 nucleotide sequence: TGTGCCAGCAGCTTAGCGCCAGGGATCTACGAGCAGTACTTC.